This T cell receptor beta chain was captured by sequencing in a study of T cell clonotyping in hematopoietic cell transplantation. This clone was seen once. Time point meaning: recipient sample about 28 days before transplant, after cytoreduction. Sequenced by immunoSEQ multiplex PCR; TCRdb stores in-frame clones only, minus some. The sample comprises about 45,000 clones, roughly 85% of which are singletons, and over 4% rests with the top ten. The trim removed 5 bases at V and 0 bases at J, leaving 4 bases unmatched. The germline gives CDR1 MNHNS, CDR2 SASEGT. CDR3 length: 15 residues. Source: peripheral blood mononuclear cells, taken before stem cell transplant. The chain has TRBV6-1 and TRBJ1-5; 7 bases are shared with TRBD1. The TCR was taken from a man aged 60 to 75 with myelodysplastic syndrome. Some clones in this sample may be carry-over from other donors' samples. The CDR3 region has the DNA TGTGCCAGCAGTCCGGGGACAGTTAGCAATCAGCCCCAGCATTTT. Translating gives CASSPGTVSNQPQHF.